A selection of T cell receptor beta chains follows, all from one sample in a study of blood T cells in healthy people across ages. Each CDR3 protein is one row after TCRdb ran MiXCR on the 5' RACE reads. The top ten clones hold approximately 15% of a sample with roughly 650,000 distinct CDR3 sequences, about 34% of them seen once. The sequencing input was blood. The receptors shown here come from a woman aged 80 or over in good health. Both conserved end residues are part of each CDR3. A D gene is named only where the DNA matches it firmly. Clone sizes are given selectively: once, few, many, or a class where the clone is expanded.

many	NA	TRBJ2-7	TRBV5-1	CASSLTTQGYEQYF	TGCGCCAGCAGCTTAACCACCCAGGGATACGAGCAGTACTTC
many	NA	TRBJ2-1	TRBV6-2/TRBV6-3	CASSYGPYNEQFF	TGTGCCAGCAGTTACGGGCCTTACAATGAGCAGTTCTTC
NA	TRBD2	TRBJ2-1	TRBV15	CATSRGLGRVSSYNEQFF	TGTGCCACCAGCAGAGGTCTTGGGAGGGTAAGCTCCTACAATGAGCAGTTCTTC
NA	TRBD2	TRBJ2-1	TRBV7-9	CASSPGLAGDNGQFF	TGTGCCAGCAGCCCCGGACTAGCGGGGGACAATGGGCAGTTCTTC
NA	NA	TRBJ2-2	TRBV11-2	CASSLVQFANTGELFF	TGTGCCAGCAGCTTAGTACAGTTCGCGAACACCGGGGAGCTGTTTTTT
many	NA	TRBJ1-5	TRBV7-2	CASSYRGNQPQHF	TGTGCCAGCAGCTACAGGGGCAATCAGCCCCAGCATTTT
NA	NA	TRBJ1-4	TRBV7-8	CASSLGTPRWSEKLFF	TGTGCCAGCAGCCTCGGGACACCTAGGTGGAGTGAAAAACTGTTTTTT
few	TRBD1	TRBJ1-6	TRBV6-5	CASGDRGSPLHF	TGTGCCAGTGGGGACAGGGGTTCACCCCTCCACTTT
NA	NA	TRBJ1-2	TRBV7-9	CASSLGGAKPRGYTF	TGTGCCAGCAGCTTAGGCGGGGCCAAACCCCGTGGCTACACCTTC
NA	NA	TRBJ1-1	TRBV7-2	CASSIDGRAFF	TGTGCCAGCAGTATAGACGGTAGAGCTTTCTTT
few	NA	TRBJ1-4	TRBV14	CASSQELWGSRDEKLFF	TGTGCCAGCAGCCAAGAGTTGTGGGGGAGCAGGGACGAAAAACTGTTTTTT
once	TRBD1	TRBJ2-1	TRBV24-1	CATSTRTGWSEQFF	TGTGCCACCAGTACGCGGACAGGGTGGAGTGAGCAGTTCTTC
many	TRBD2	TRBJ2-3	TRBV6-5	CASSKGTTYTQYF	TGTGCCAGCAGCAAAGGGACTACATATACGCAGTATTTT
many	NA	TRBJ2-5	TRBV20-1	CSADPTSGQETQYF	TGCAGTGCTGACCCAACTAGTGGACAAGAGACCCAGTACTTC
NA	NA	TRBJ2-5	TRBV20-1	CSALKETQYF	TGCAGTGCCCTCAAAGAGACCCAGTACTTC
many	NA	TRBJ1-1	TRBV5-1	CASSLAAGEIAFF	TGCGCCAGCAGCTTGGCCGCAGGGGAGATAGCTTTCTTT
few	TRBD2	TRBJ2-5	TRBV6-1	CASSKRGGSETQYF	TGTGCCAGCAGTAAGCGGGGGGGCTCGGAGACCCAGTACTTC
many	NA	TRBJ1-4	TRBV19	CASSIRGAGRSTNEKLFF	TGTGCCAGTAGTATACGGGGCGCCGGGCGATCAACTAATGAAAAACTGTTTTTT
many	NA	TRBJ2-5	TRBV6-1	CASSEAGTQYF	TGTGCCAGCAGTGAAGCGGGGACCCAGTACTTC
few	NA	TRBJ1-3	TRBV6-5	CASSYKSSGNTIYF	TGTGCCAGCAGTTATAAGAGCTCTGGAAACACCATATATTTT